The 22 T cell receptor beta chains reported below all come from one sample, sequenced in a study of T cells after yellow fever vaccination. TCRdb used MiXCR to reprocess the 5' RACE reads, holding one entry per CDR3 protein. The sample yields more than 50,000 distinct CDR3 sequences, 5% to 6.5% seen once. The sample here was PBMCs, either bulk or a sorted T-cell subset (CD4+, CD8+, memory, or dextramer-sorted; not recorded which), taken on the day of the yellow fever booster vaccination. Every receptor here comes from a man between 18 and 35 years old who received the YFV17D yellow fever vaccine.

This clonotype came up many times. The chain links TRBV6-6 to TRBJ1-1; D gene ambiguous. Trimming cost V 0 bases and J 0 bases, with 11 bases left between them. Germline V gene lookup returns CDR1 MNHNY and CDR2 SVGAGI (reference sequence). The CDR3 is 16 amino acids. The CDR3 region is CASSYSLERMNTEAFF. For the CDR3, the DNA is TGTGCCAGCAGTTACTCCCTGGAGCGAATGAACACTGAAGCTTTCTTT.

This clonotype has at least ten counts. The chain has TRBV4-3 and TRBJ2-5; D is uncertain. Trimming took 0 bases from V and 6 from J, leaving 5 bases between them. The CDR3 contains 12 residues. Looked up from germline, CDR1 is LGHNA and CDR2 is YSLEER. The CDR3 sequence is CASSQDRQTQYF. The CDR3 DNA reads as TGCGCCAGCAGCCAAGATAGGCAGACCCAGTACTTC.

This clonotype was recorded many times. The chain recombines TRBV6-2 or TRBV6-3 with TRBJ1-5, with no clear D. The CDR3 extends over 16 amino acids. Germline V gene sequence: CDR1 MNHEY, CDR2 SVGEGT. V was pared by 6 bases and J by 6 bases, with 21 bases between. This CDR3 is CASSGRGSRRVQPQHF. The CDR3 DNA sequence: TGTGCCAGCAGCGGCCGCGGGTCCCGGCGGGTTCAGCCCCAGCATTTT.

This chain's CDR3 is CASSQDSGPSQGPFGYTF. DNA for the CDR3: TGCGCCAGCAGCCAAGATAGTGGTCCGTCACAGGGCCCTTTCGGCTACACCTTC. The chain recombines TRBV4-3 with TRBJ1-2, with D maybe TRBD1 (6 bases). Germline lookup yields CDR1 LGHNA and CDR2 YSLEER. V lost 0 bases and J 8 bases, leaving 25 bases between the germline ends. The CDR3 is 18 residues long.

This clonotype was counted at least ten times. The gene calls are TRBV12-3 or TRBV12-4 and TRBJ2-5; no definite D call. V shed 6 bases and J shed 5 bases, with 16 bases lying between them. The CDR3 runs 14 residues. The CDR3 region has the DNA TGTGCCAGCAGGGGCCGGGTGGCTTGGGAGACCCAGTACTTC. Protein: CASRGRVAWETQYF.

This clonotype was counted ten times or more. The chain links TRBV7-3 to TRBJ2-1; D may be TRBD2 (6 bases). V was clipped by 5 bases and J by 7 bases, with 12 bases between them. CDR1 and CDR2 (germline): SGHTA, FQGTGA. There are 13 residues in the CDR3. CDR3 coding DNA: TGTGCCAGCAGCGTGACTAGGGCGAATGAGCAGTTCTTC. It specifies CASSVTRANEQFF.

The chain recombines TRBV4-1 with TRBJ1-5; no reliable D call. V gave up 2 bases and J gave up 4 bases, with 9 bases separating them. The CDR3 extends over 14 amino acids. Per the germline V gene, CDR1 is MGHRA and CDR2 is YSYEKL. DNA for the CDR3: TGCGCCAGCAGCCAACGGGTCTTAAATCAGCCCCAGCATTTT. Its protein is CASSQRVLNQPQHF.

The V gene is TRBV29-1, the J gene TRBJ2-5; 7 bases are shared with TRBD2. After removal of 5 bases from V and 0 bases from J, the junction contained 9 bases not matched to a gene. This CDR3 comprises 15 residues. Germline V gene data show CDR1 as SQVTM and CDR2 as ANQGSEA. For the CDR3, the DNA is TGCAGCGTTCGCGGGGGACGCCGGTACCAAGAGACCCAGTACTTC. This gives the protein CSVRGGRRYQETQYF.

This clonotype was seen more than once but under ten times. The rearrangement uses TRBV9 and TRBJ2-1; 9 bases line up with TRBD1. J was trimmed by 2 bases and V by 3 bases; bases with no gene match: 9. The germline V gene encodes CDR1 SGDLS and CDR2 YYNGEE. The CDR3 runs to 17 residues. The CDR3 spells CASSGMTGGRAYNEQFF. The CDR3 nucleotides are TGTGCCAGCAGCGGGATGACAGGGGGTAGGGCCTACAATGAGCAGTTCTTC.

This clonotype was picked up many times. This sequence joins TRBV18 and TRBJ1-6; D may be TRBD1 (5 bases). The germline V gene has CDR1 KGHSH and CDR2 LQKENI. Trimming took 1 base from V and 0 from J, leaving 7 bases between them. CDR3 length equals 16 residues. In DNA form, the CDR3 reads TGTGCCAGCTCACCACTCGGGGGCTCCTATAATTCACCCCTCCACTTT. This codes for CASSPLGGSYNSPLHF.

This clonotype has ten or more counts. The gene calls are TRBV4-1 and TRBJ2-2; D gene unclear. The CDR3 contains 15 residues. V was trimmed by 3 bases and J by 8 bases, leaving 16 bases between them. Germline CDR1 reads MGHRA; CDR2 reads YSYEKL. The CDR3 region is CASSHLGRGRGELFF. The CDR3 DNA sequence: TGCGCCAGCAGCCACCTTGGTCGAGGTCGGGGGGAGCTGTTTTTT.

About this clonotype: Relative to the germline gene, one junction end is altered; a read error may explain this. The chain joins TRBV6-2 or TRBV6-3 to TRBJ2-1, with D perhaps matching TRBD2 (6 bases). Germline CDR1 reads MNHEY; CDR2 reads SVGEGT. This CDR3 is built from 12 residues. The CDR3 loop reads CVSSWGDNEQFF. The CDR3 DNA follows: TGTGTCAGCAGTTGGGGGGACAATGAGCAGTTCTTC.

This clonotype has only a few counts. The chain carries TRBV11-2 and TRBJ2-3, with unresolved D. V shed 1 base and J shed 1 base, with 6 bases lying between them. Per germline, CDR1 SGHAT and CDR2 FQNNGV. The CDR3 length is 14 residues. The CDR3 protein is CASSLAPGTDTQYF. CDR3 bases: TGTGCCAGCAGCTTAGCCCCGGGCACAGATACGCAGTATTTT.

The table lists this clonotype with many counts. V is TRBV7-9 and J is TRBJ1-5; D not certain. Germline V gene sequence: CDR1 SEHNR, CDR2 FQNEAQ (reference sequence). The CDR3 length is 15 residues. V was shortened by 1 base and J by 3 bases, with 10 bases between the two germline ends. CDR3 residues: CASSLGQAFNQPQHF. The CDR3 DNA reads as TGTGCCAGCAGCTTAGGTCAGGCGTTCAATCAGCCCCAGCATTTT.

The rearrangement links TRBV5-1 to TRBJ2-1; D gene uncertain. The CDR3 contains 12 residues. Germline CDR1 is SGHRS and CDR2 is YFSETQ. V was shortened by 2 bases and J by 8 bases, with 8 bases between the two germline ends. CDR3: CASSLGIYEQFF. CDR3 bases: TGCGCCAGCAGCTTAGGGATCTATGAGCAGTTCTTC.

The chain uses TRBV4-1 and TRBJ1-1, with D perhaps matching TRBD1 (5 bases). From germline, CDR1 is MGHRA and CDR2 YSYEKL. V was trimmed by 6 bases and J by 5 bases, leaving 16 bases between them. The CDR3 spans 14 residues. The CDR3 is CASRGFLKGTEAFF. CDR3 DNA sequence: TGCGCCAGCAGGGGGTTTCTGAAGGGGACTGAAGCTTTCTTT.

There are many counts of this clonotype. The chain has TRBV5-1 and TRBJ1-2; 10 bases line up with TRBD1. CDR1 SGHRS and CDR2 YFSETQ come from the germline V gene. The junction had 8 bases not matched to a gene; V was cut back by 4 bases and J by 5 bases. This CDR3 comprises 15 residues. CDR3 region: CASSTGQGVGYGYTF. DNA of the CDR3: TGCGCCAGCAGCACCGGACAGGGGGTCGGGTATGGCTACACCTTC.

This clonotype has more than one count but fewer than ten. The chain is built from TRBV19 and TRBJ2-3; D not certain. V lost 5 bases and J lost 4, with 10 bases in between. Looked up from germline, CDR1 is LNHDA and CDR2 is SQIVND (reference sequence). The CDR3 sequence is 13 residues long. The CDR3 loop reads CASSFRRADTQYF. CDR3 in DNA: TGTGCCAGTAGTTTCCGGAGAGCAGATACGCAGTATTTT.

The rearrangement links TRBV7-9 to TRBJ2-7; D is undetermined. Germline values: CDR1 SEHNR, CDR2 FQNEAQ (reference sequence). The CDR3 consists of 13 residues. Trimming left V 1 base short and J 5 bases short, with 9 bases between. CDR3 in amino acids: CASSLDRYNEQYF. The DNA of the CDR3 is TGTGCCAGCAGCTTAGACAGATACAACGAGCAGTACTTC.

The gene calls are TRBV28 and TRBJ1-3, with a weak D call TRBD1 (5 bases). Trimming removed 5 bases at V and 6 bases at J, with 11 bases between. The germline V gene encodes CDR1 MDHEN and CDR2 SYDVKM. The CDR3 is 13 amino acids. CDR3 region: CASSPGTVNTIYF. DNA for the CDR3: TGTGCCAGCAGTCCGGGGACCGTAAACACCATATATTTT.

This clonotype was found many times. This CDR3 is CASSCAQGRRPYEQYV. The CDR3 DNA sequence: TGTGCCAGCAGTTGCGCCCAGGGGAGGAGACCCTACGAGCAGTACGTC. This chain joins TRBV6-5 and TRBJ2-7, with D perhaps matching TRBD1 or TRBD2 (6 bases each). The V and J ends lost 4 bases and 2 bases respectively, with 18 bases between them. Looked up from germline, CDR1 is MNHEY and CDR2 is SVGAGI. The length of the CDR3 is 16 residues.

This clonotype has just a few counts. The chain combines TRBV16 with TRBJ1-1; 8 bases map to TRBD1. Unmatched junction bases numbered 10, after V lost 4 bases and J lost 3 bases. The CDR3 is made up of 16 amino acids. The germline V gene encodes CDR1 KGHSY and CDR2 FQNENV. For the CDR3, the DNA is TGTGCCAGCAGCCCCACGACAGGGGAAAGGGACACTGAAGCTTTCTTT. Protein sequence: CASSPTTGERDTEAFF.